The clone carrying this T cell receptor (beta chain) occurred many times. The antigen remains unidentified. Trimming cost V 4 bases and J 6 bases; bases outside gene matches: 3. Germline CDR1 is SNHLY and CDR2 is FYNNEI. This CDR3 region has 13 residues. The data were obtained in a study of T cells in Graves' hyperthyroidism and ophthalmopathy. General study findings and limits: Ophthalmopathy cases were set apart from stable hyperthyroidism by a 13 V-J model.

Amplification yielded TCR beta CDR3 regions, with RNA transcripts as the source. A set of HTBI primers served as the primers for a first-round RT-PCR of the TCR CDR3. TCRdb used MiXCR to reprocess the multiplex PCR reads, holding one entry per CDR3 protein. The sample shows about 600,000 distinct CDR3 sequences, approximately 15% of them seen only once. The clonotype comes from a woman aged 40 to 55 with Graves' ophthalmopathy. V is TRBV2 and J is TRBJ1-2, with 9 bases fitting TRBD1. Sequenced material: blood. The CDR3 reads CASSATGGDGYTF. The CDR3 region has the DNA TGTGCCAGCAGTGCTACAGGGGGCGATGGCTACACCTTC. Supplemented by reference TRBV2 and TRBJ1-2, the full variable domain reads EPEVTQTPSHQVTQMGQEVILRCVPISNHLYFYWYRQILGQKVEFLVSFYNNEISEKSEIFDDQFSVERPDGSNFTLKIRSTKLEDSAMYFCASSATGGDGYTFGSGTRLTVV.